This is a list of T cell receptor beta chains from one sample in a study of blood T cells in healthy people across ages. TCRdb fed the 5' RACE reads into MiXCR, producing one record per CDR3 protein. The sample has approximately 780,000 distinct CDR3 sequences; approximately 24% are singletons. These sequences were also reported in another study, on T cells of mothers and their children.

Material: blood. These receptors all stem from a boy aged 10-17 years in good health. Both conserved end residues are part of each CDR3. Fields, in order: CDR3 DNA, CDR3 protein, clone size, J gene, V gene, D gene. The D gene is left open where the match is weak. The listing skips clone size in some rows; elsewhere it reads once, few, many or a size class.

DNA: TGCGCCAGCAGCTTGGCGGAGAGTAGGTACAATGAGCAGTTCTTC
CDR3: CASSLAESRYNEQFF
size: -
J: TRBJ2-1
V: TRBV5-1
D: -

DNA: TGTGCCAGCAGTGAGCACTTGGGACCTACCACCGGGGAGCTGTTTTTT
CDR3: CASSEHLGPTTGELFF
size: few
J: TRBJ2-2
V: TRBV25-1
D: -

DNA: TGCAGTGCTCCCTTGGGTGGATATGGCTACACCTTC
CDR3: CSAPLGGYGYTF
size: few
J: TRBJ1-2
V: TRBV20-1
D: -

DNA: TGCGCCAGCAGCCAACCGGACAGGGGGATCCTTAATGAAAAACCGTTTTTT
CDR3: CASSQPDRGILNEKPFF
size: -
J: TRBJ1-4
V: TRBV4-1
D: TRBD1

DNA: TGTGCCAGCAGTTTTCCCGGGGGCGTCACCGGGGAGCTGTTTTTT
CDR3: CASSFPGGVTGELFF
size: -
J: TRBJ2-2
V: TRBV12-3/TRBV12-4
D: -

DNA: TGTGCCAGCAGCGAGGACAGGGGGCCCCACAATGAGCAGTTCTTC
CDR3: CASSEDRGPHNEQFF
size: -
J: TRBJ2-1
V: TRBV7-6
D: TRBD1

DNA: TGTGCCAGCAGCCAAGAAGCACAGGGTATCGATGAGCAGTTCTTC
CDR3: CASSQEAQGIDEQFF
size: -
J: TRBJ2-1
V: TRBV3-1
D: -

DNA: TGCAGCGTTGAAGTCAGGTACCTTGAAGCTTTCTTT
CDR3: CSVEVRYLEAFF
size: -
J: TRBJ1-1
V: TRBV29-1
D: -

DNA: TGTGCCAGCAGCTTGGCACGGTGGACAGGGGTTAACACCGGGGAGCTGTTTTTT
CDR3: CASSLARWTGVNTGELFF
size: -
J: TRBJ2-2
V: TRBV5-5
D: TRBD1

DNA: TGTGCCAGCAGTCCCCGGGACAGGGGGTCCTACGAGCAGTACTTC
CDR3: CASSPRDRGSYEQYF
size: many
J: TRBJ2-7
V: TRBV2
D: TRBD1

DNA: TGTGCCAGCAGCTTAGTCTTCGGACAAGCAAATGAGCAGTTCTTC
CDR3: CASSLVFGQANEQFF
size: -
J: TRBJ2-1
V: TRBV7-6
D: -

DNA: TGCAGCGTTGAAGATAGGGGGGTGTGGACTGAAGCTTTCTTT
CDR3: CSVEDRGVWTEAFF
size: few
J: TRBJ1-1
V: TRBV29-1
D: -

DNA: TGTGCCACCAGTGACTCCCGGAGTGGACTAGCGGGGGACTACAATGAGCAGTTCTTC
CDR3: CATSDSRSGLAGDYNEQFF
size: -
J: TRBJ2-1
V: TRBV24-1
D: TRBD2

DNA: TGTGCCAGCAGCCACCGGGACCCGGGGAAGGATACGCAGTATTTT
CDR3: CASSHRDPGKDTQYF
size: -
J: TRBJ2-3
V: TRBV7-2
D: -

DNA: TGTGCCAGCAGCCAGAGAGGACAGGGGTGGTATGAAAAACTGTTTTTT
CDR3: CASSQRGQGWYEKLFF
size: few
J: TRBJ1-4
V: TRBV21-1
D: -

DNA: TGTGCCAGCAGCGTAGTGGGGCAGAGCACAGATACGCAGTATTTT
CDR3: CASSVVGQSTDTQYF
size: -
J: TRBJ2-3
V: TRBV9
D: -

DNA: TGTGCCAGCAGTCCCCGAGCAGGCGGCACAGATACGCAGTATTTT
CDR3: CASSPRAGGTDTQYF
size: -
J: TRBJ2-3
V: TRBV27
D: -

DNA: TGTGCCAGCAGTTACTCGTTTCGGACAGTAGATTCACCCCTCCACTTT
CDR3: CASSYSFRTVDSPLHF
size: -
J: TRBJ1-6
V: TRBV6-7
D: -

DNA: TGCAGCGCCGGGACAGGGGTCGGCGAGCAGTACTTC
CDR3: CSAGTGVGEQYF
size: few
J: TRBJ2-7
V: TRBV29-1
D: TRBD1

DNA: TGTGCCAGCAGCTCCCCCCCGTTGGGGTCTCTAGCGGGGGGCCATCACGAGCAGTACTTC
CDR3: CASSSPPLGSLAGGHHEQYF
size: -
J: TRBJ2-7
V: TRBV7-2
D: TRBD2

DNA: TGTGCCAGCAGCTACGGGACGGTTAATTCGGGCGATGGCTACACCTTC
CDR3: CASSYGTVNSGDGYTF
size: few
J: TRBJ1-2
V: TRBV14
D: -

DNA: TGTACCAGCAGTGAATGGGGGCTAGGCCAAAGCACAGATACGCAGTATTTT
CDR3: CTSSEWGLGQSTDTQYF
size: -
J: TRBJ2-3
V: TRBV6-1
D: -

DNA: TGTGCCAGCAGCGAGACGTGGCAGATCGGCGTAGTGAACATTCAGTACTTC
CDR3: CASSETWQIGVVNIQYF
size: -
J: TRBJ2-4
V: TRBV12-3/TRBV12-4
D: -

DNA: TGTGCCAGCAGTTTAAGCGGCGGGGGGGCCAGGGATACGCAGTATTTT
CDR3: CASSLSGGGARDTQYF
size: -
J: TRBJ2-3
V: TRBV28
D: TRBD2

DNA: TGCAGCGTTGACCGTGGACACTCAACTAATGAAAAACTGTTTTTT
CDR3: CSVDRGHSTNEKLFF
size: -
J: TRBJ1-4
V: TRBV29-1
D: -

DNA: TGCAGCGTGGCAGGGGTACTGAGTTACGAGCAGTACTTC
CDR3: CSVAGVLSYEQYF
size: -
J: TRBJ2-7
V: TRBV29-1
D: -

DNA: TGTGCCAGCAGCTTAGCACTAGCGGAGACCCAAGAGACCCAGTACTTC
CDR3: CASSLALAETQETQYF
size: -
J: TRBJ2-5
V: TRBV7-9
D: TRBD2

DNA: TGCGCCAGCAGCTTGGAACAGAGCTCCTATAATTCACCCCTCCACTTT
CDR3: CASSLEQSSYNSPLHF
size: few
J: TRBJ1-6
V: TRBV5-1
D: -

DNA: TGTGCCAGCAGACCTAGCGGGGGGGGCGCAGATACGCAGTATTTT
CDR3: CASRPSGGGADTQYF
size: -
J: TRBJ2-3
V: TRBV12-3/TRBV12-4
D: TRBD2

DNA: TGTGCCAGCCGACGGACAGGGGCTTTCTCTGGAAACACCATATATTTT
CDR3: CASRRTGAFSGNTIYF
size: -
J: TRBJ1-3
V: TRBV12-3/TRBV12-4
D: TRBD1

DNA: TGCGCCAGCAGGAGTAGCGGGGGGGCCCCTGAGCAGTTCTTC
CDR3: CASRSSGGAPEQFF
size: -
J: TRBJ2-1
V: TRBV4-1
D: TRBD2

DNA: TGTGCCAGCAGCCAAGATAGCGGGGTATACAATGAGCAGTTCTTC
CDR3: CASSQDSGVYNEQFF
size: -
J: TRBJ2-1
V: TRBV14
D: TRBD2

DNA: TGTGCCAGCAGCTCCCACAGGGCAACGCAGTATTTT
CDR3: CASSSHRATQYF
size: -
J: TRBJ2-3
V: TRBV5-5
D: -

DNA: TGTGCCAGCAGAAACACAGGGTACACCGGGGAGCTGTTTTTT
CDR3: CASRNTGYTGELFF
size: -
J: TRBJ2-2
V: TRBV6-5
D: -

DNA: TGTGCCAGCTCACCACGAACCGACGGGCGGGAGACCCAGTACTTC
CDR3: CASSPRTDGRETQYF
size: -
J: TRBJ2-5
V: TRBV18
D: -

DNA: TGCGCCAGCAGCCTACGAGGACAGTCCAACGAGCAGTACTTC
CDR3: CASSLRGQSNEQYF
size: few
J: TRBJ2-7
V: TRBV5-1
D: -

DNA: TGTGCCAGCATCGAGGTCGGCGGGGACGGGGAGCTGTTTTTT
CDR3: CASIEVGGDGELFF
size: -
J: TRBJ2-2
V: TRBV12-3/TRBV12-4
D: -

DNA: TGTGCCAGCAAGGACAGCGGGGGCTCCTACGAGCAGTACTTC
CDR3: CASKDSGGSYEQYF
size: few
J: TRBJ2-7
V: TRBV12-3/TRBV12-4
D: TRBD2

DNA: TGCAGCGTTGCACACAGGGGAGACATTCAGTACTTC
CDR3: CSVAHRGDIQYF
size: many
J: TRBJ2-4
V: TRBV29-1
D: TRBD1

DNA: TGTGCCAGCAGCCAAGGGACTAGCGGGTCACCCTACGAGCAGTACTTC
CDR3: CASSQGTSGSPYEQYF
size: -
J: TRBJ2-7
V: TRBV3-1
D: TRBD2

DNA: TGTGCCACCAGACAGGGACAGGGCGGACAAGAGACCCAGTACTTC
CDR3: CATRQGQGGQETQYF
size: -
J: TRBJ2-5
V: TRBV24-1
D: TRBD1

DNA: TGTGCCAGCAGTTACGCCGACTGGTCTGAAGCTTTCTTT
CDR3: CASSYADWSEAFF
size: few
J: TRBJ1-1
V: TRBV6-5
D: -

DNA: TGTGCCATCAGTGAGGGACTAGCGGGGGGTTCCAATGAGCAGTTCTTC
CDR3: CAISEGLAGGSNEQFF
size: -
J: TRBJ2-1
V: TRBV10-3
D: TRBD2

DNA: TGTGCCAGCAGCTTACTTGGCGAGACAGCTAACTATGGCTACACCTTC
CDR3: CASSLLGETANYGYTF
size: -
J: TRBJ1-2
V: TRBV13
D: -

DNA: TGTGCCAGCAGCTGGGCAACGGGAGGAAACACCATATATTTT
CDR3: CASSWATGGNTIYF
size: -
J: TRBJ1-3
V: TRBV7-2
D: -

DNA: TGTGCCTGGGGTGTAAAGCGGGTTAGCAATCAGCCCCAGCATTTT
CDR3: CAWGVKRVSNQPQHF
size: -
J: TRBJ1-5
V: TRBV30
D: -

DNA: TGTGCCAGCAGCCAATTAACAGGTGGTAATGAAAAACTGTTTTTT
CDR3: CASSQLTGGNEKLFF
size: -
J: TRBJ1-4
V: TRBV14
D: -

DNA: TGTGCCAGCAGCCCGACAGGGGTAAACTATGGCTACACCTTC
CDR3: CASSPTGVNYGYTF
size: few
J: TRBJ1-2
V: TRBV6-4
D: TRBD1

DNA: TGCAGCGCTCTGGGCTATTCGGGGAGGGGTGCGAGAGAGACCCAGTACTTC
CDR3: CSALGYSGRGARETQYF
size: few
J: TRBJ2-5
V: TRBV29-1
D: TRBD2

DNA: TGTGCCAGCAGCTTAGGCCCAGGGGACAATGAGCAGTTCTTC
CDR3: CASSLGPGDNEQFF
size: few
J: TRBJ2-1
V: TRBV7-6
D: -

DNA: TGTGCCAGCCAGAATGGGGCTTACGGCAATCAGCCCCAGCATTTT
CDR3: CASQNGAYGNQPQHF
size: few
J: TRBJ1-5
V: TRBV2
D: -

DNA: TGTGCCAGCAGCGGGGAGGGTCCTGTGGGCAGCCCGACCTCCACAGATACGCAGTATTTT
CDR3: CASSGEGPVGSPTSTDTQYF
size: few
J: TRBJ2-3
V: TRBV9
D: TRBD2

DNA: TGCAGTGCTATAACTACTCCGACAGCGCTAGCCAAAAACATTCAGTACTTC
CDR3: CSAITTPTALAKNIQYF
size: few
J: TRBJ2-4
V: TRBV20-1
D: -

DNA: TGTGCCACCGCCCCTCTGGGCACAGATACGCAGTATTTT
CDR3: CATAPLGTDTQYF
size: few
J: TRBJ2-3
V: TRBV24-1
D: -

DNA: TGCGCCAGCAGGACCGGGACACAAACCTCGTACCAAGAGACCCAGTACTTC
CDR3: CASRTGTQTSYQETQYF
size: -
J: TRBJ2-5
V: TRBV4-1
D: -

DNA: TGTGCCAGCAGCCAAGATTCTGCACCGAACACCGGGGAGCTGTTTTTT
CDR3: CASSQDSAPNTGELFF
size: few
J: TRBJ2-2
V: TRBV4-2
D: -

DNA: TGCAGCGTTGAAACAGGGAGTGGCTACACCTTC
CDR3: CSVETGSGYTF
size: few
J: TRBJ1-2
V: TRBV29-1
D: -